This T cell receptor (beta chain) is drawn from a study of blood T cell repertoires in COVID-19. On the study more broadly: T cells, B-cell-depleted T cells, or PBMCs provided the cDNA or gDNA that served as material.

Seattle patients were enrolled while actively infected and followed longitudinally. Method: immunoSEQ multiplex PCR; TCRdb's copy keeps in-frame clones and lacks some. The sample consists of fewer than 400,000 clones, roughly nine tenths of them appearing once. The CDR3 has 19 residues. The germline gives CDR1 LNHNV, CDR2 YYDKDF (reference sequence). Trimming removed 0 bases from V and 0 bases from J; junction bases left unmatched: 7. This clonotype was obtained from a woman aged 25 to 39 with COVID-19, enrolled during active disease. J is TRBJ2-2 and V is TRBV15, with 10 bases aligning to TRBD2. Sequencing was carried out using peripheral blood. The CDR3 loop is CATSRDGASGSSNTGELFF. In DNA form, the CDR3 reads TGTGCCACCAGCAGAGATGGGGCTAGCGGGAGTTCGAACACCGGGGAGCTGTTTTTT.